These 11 T cell receptor beta chains were sequenced from one sample in a study of breast tumors, draining lymph nodes, adjacent tissues. TCRdb processed the multiplex PCR reads anew with MiXCR; each CDR3 protein has one entry. The sample lists about 15,000 distinct CDR3 sequences; 40% to 65% were seen once. The specimen sequenced was tumor-adjacent breast tissue. These receptors originate from a female donor with breast cancer. Some clones in this sample may be carry-over from other donors' samples.

There are a few counts of this clonotype. The chain uses TRBV29-1 and TRBJ2-1, with D possibly TRBD1 on 6 matching bases. V was shortened by 7 bases and J by 0 bases, with 19 bases between the two germline ends. The CDR3 loop spans 16 amino acids. Germline V gives CDR1 SQVTM, CDR2 ANQGSEA. The CDR3 loop is CSAQSRGPSSYNEQFF. In nucleotides, the CDR3 is TGCAGCGCCCAGTCCAGGGGTCCGAGCTCCTACAATGAGCAGTTCTTC.

This chain links TRBV20-1 with TRBJ2-1; TRBD2 matches at 10 bases. CDR1 is DFQATT and CDR2 is SNEGSKA in the germline V gene (reference sequence). This CDR3 spans 15 amino acids. V was clipped by 6 bases and J by 4 bases; unmatched bases: 9. Written as DNA, the CDR3 is TGCAGTGCCGAGATAGGACTAGCGGATTACAATGAGCAGTTCTTC. Translated: CSAEIGLADYNEQFF.

Comment on this clonotype: Since a much larger clone is just one base distant, this may be a read error. The rearrangement links TRBV10-3 to TRBJ1-1; D uncertain. Germline-derived CDR1 and CDR2 are ENHRY and SYGVKD. The CDR3 runs 15 residues. This chain's CDR3 is CTISESTSAETEAFF. DNA for the CDR3: TGTACCATCAGTGAGTCTACGTCGGCAGAAACTGAAGCTTTCTTT.

In its sample, this clonotype is medium-sized. The CDR3, as DNA: TGTGCCAGCAGCACGGGGGGGGCAGACAATCAGCCCCAGCATTTT. It is translated as CASSTGGADNQPQHF. This chain connects TRBV7-2 to TRBJ1-5; a weak D match, TRBD1 (6 bases). Germline-derived CDR1 and CDR2 are SGHTA and FQGNSA. Trimming stripped 5 bases from V and 3 bases from J, with 14 bases between. This CDR3 spans 15 amino acids. The full variable domain, rest sourced from reference TRBV7-2 and TRBJ1-5, is GAGVSQSPSNKVTEKGKDVELRCDPISGHTALYWYRQSLGQGLEFLIYFQGNSAPDKSGLPSDRFSAERTGGSVSTLTIQRTQQEDSAVYLCASSTGGADNQPQHFGDGTRLSIL.

The rearrangement joins TRBV3-1 to TRBJ1-1; TRBD1 is a possible D gene (5 bases). This CDR3 contains 17 residues. Per germline, CDR1 LGHDT and CDR2 YNNKEL (reference sequence). Trimming pared 4 bases from V and 3 bases from J, leaving 21 bases between. The CDR3 DNA follows: TGTGCCAGCAGCCTATCCTTGGGGGTCGGTATAGACACTGAAGCTTTCTTT. Residues: CASSLSLGVGIDTEAFF. The whole variable domain, remainder taken from reference TRBV3-1 and TRBJ1-1, is DTAVSQTPKYLVTQMGNDKSIKCEQNLGHDTMYWYKQDSKKFLKIMFSYNNKELIINETVPNRFSPKSPDKAHLNLHINSLELGDSAVYFCASSLSLGVGIDTEAFFGQGTRLTVV.

The chain is built from TRBV5-1 and TRBJ2-7; TRBD2 aligns across 12 bases. CDR3 length equals 16 residues. CDR1 and CDR2 (germline): SGHRS, YFSETQ. With 4 bases clipped from V and 0 bases from J, the junction kept 5 bases outside the gene matches. The CDR3 DNA reads TGCGCCAGCAGCGGGATGACTAGCGGGAGCTCCTACGAGCAGTACTTC. As protein: CASSGMTSGSSYEQYF.

The chain joins TRBV6-5 to TRBJ2-3; D is unclear. The CDR3 consists of 15 residues. Germline CDR1 reads MNHEY; CDR2 reads SVGAGI. Trimming removed 2 bases at V and 2 bases at J, with 11 bases between. As DNA, the CDR3 is TGTGCCAGCAGTTACGATCGGACCATCACAGATACGCAGTATTTT. The encoded protein is CASSYDRTITDTQYF.

This clonotype was observed at least ten times. With a much larger clone just one base away, this may be a read error. The chain uses TRBV20-1 and TRBJ2-1; D might be TRBD1 or TRBD2, each matching 5 bases. The CDR3 is made up of 15 amino acids. V was pared by 2 bases and J by 12 bases, with 23 bases between. Germline CDR1 and CDR2: DFQATT and SNEGSKA (reference sequence). The CDR3 loop reads CSARRNSGTARSQFF. CDR3 DNA: TGCAGTGCTAGACGCAACTCCGGGACCGCCCGCTCGCAGTTCTTC.

The chain combines TRBV2 with TRBJ2-2; the D call may be TRBD1 or TRBD2 (5 bases each). Trimming took 11 bases from V and 3 from J, leaving 16 bases between them. Germline V gene lookup returns CDR1 SNHLY and CDR2 FYNNEI. CDR3 length: 14 amino acids. The CDR3 region is CAQKGDSYTGELFF. CDR3 coding DNA: TGTGCCCAGAAGGGAGACAGTTACACCGGGGAGCTGTTTTTT.

The chain employs TRBV2 and TRBJ1-5; 9 nucleotides align to TRBD1. The CDR3 covers 15 residues. V gave up 4 bases and J gave up 4 bases; unmatched junction bases: 5. Germline lookup yields CDR1 SNHLY and CDR2 FYNNEI. This CDR3 reads CASSATGTGNQPQHF. In nucleotides, the CDR3 is TGTGCCAGCAGTGCTACCGGGACAGGGAATCAGCCCCAGCATTTT.

This clonotype was counted ten times or more. The CDR3 nucleotides are TGTGCCAGCAGTTTAAGTGTTCACGAGCAGTACTTC. It is translated as CASSLSVHEQYF. V usage is TRBV12-3 or TRBV12-4 and J usage is TRBJ2-7; D remains unclear. Trimming took off 2 bases at V and 5 bases at J, with 7 bases between the two ends. The CDR3 has 12 amino acids.